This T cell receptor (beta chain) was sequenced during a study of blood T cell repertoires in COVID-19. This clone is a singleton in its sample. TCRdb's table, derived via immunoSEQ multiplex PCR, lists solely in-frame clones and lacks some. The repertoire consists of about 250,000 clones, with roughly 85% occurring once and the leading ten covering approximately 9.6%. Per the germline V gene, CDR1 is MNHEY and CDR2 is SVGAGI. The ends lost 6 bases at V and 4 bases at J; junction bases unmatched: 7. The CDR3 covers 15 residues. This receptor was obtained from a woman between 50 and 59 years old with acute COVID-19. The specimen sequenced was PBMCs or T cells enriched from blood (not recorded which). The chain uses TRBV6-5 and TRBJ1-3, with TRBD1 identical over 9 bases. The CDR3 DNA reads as TGTGCCAGCAGCAGACAGGGACAGGGAGGAAACACCATATATTTT. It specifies CASSRQGQGGNTIYF.